By its share, the clone carrying this TCR beta chain is hyperexpanded. Its matching antigen is unknown. Treatment described: approximately nine-day PBMC culture with coronavirus spike peptide pools or control peptides (ViraFEST assay). ViraFEST used peptide pools to expand antigen-specific T cells and subsequently sequenced their TCRs. PBMC cultures, at a few million cells per well, received approximately 9.1 IU/ml IL-2 and 10 ug/ml peptide pools. This specimen comes from a study of vaccination and CD4 T cells after COVID-19. The wider study: The authors exposed cells to overlapping spike peptides derived from SARS-CoV-2, HCoV-NL63, HCoV-OC43 and HCoV-229E.

V lost 6 bases and J lost 7, with 27 bases in between. This CDR3 is 16 amino acids long. Per germline, CDR1 DFQATT and CDR2 SNEGSKA (reference sequence). Sequencing of the DNA from cultured CD4+ T cells was carried out with the Oncomine TCR Beta short-read assay. Cultured CD4+ T cells were the source of extracted genomic DNA. One entry per CDR3 protein results from TCRdb running MiXCR on the PCR reads. This table has approximately 9,300 distinct CDR3 sequences, roughly 34% appearing once. The chain combines TRBV20-1 with TRBJ2-5, with a weak D call TRBD2 (6 bases). The TCR was taken from a human donor who had recovered from COVID-19. The source material was CD4+ T cells from blood, cultured in vitro. This chain's CDR3 is CSARDSLSPMGSTQYF. The DNA for the CDR3 is TGCAGTGCGAGGGACTCCCTATCACCCATGGGGTCGACCCAGTACTTC.